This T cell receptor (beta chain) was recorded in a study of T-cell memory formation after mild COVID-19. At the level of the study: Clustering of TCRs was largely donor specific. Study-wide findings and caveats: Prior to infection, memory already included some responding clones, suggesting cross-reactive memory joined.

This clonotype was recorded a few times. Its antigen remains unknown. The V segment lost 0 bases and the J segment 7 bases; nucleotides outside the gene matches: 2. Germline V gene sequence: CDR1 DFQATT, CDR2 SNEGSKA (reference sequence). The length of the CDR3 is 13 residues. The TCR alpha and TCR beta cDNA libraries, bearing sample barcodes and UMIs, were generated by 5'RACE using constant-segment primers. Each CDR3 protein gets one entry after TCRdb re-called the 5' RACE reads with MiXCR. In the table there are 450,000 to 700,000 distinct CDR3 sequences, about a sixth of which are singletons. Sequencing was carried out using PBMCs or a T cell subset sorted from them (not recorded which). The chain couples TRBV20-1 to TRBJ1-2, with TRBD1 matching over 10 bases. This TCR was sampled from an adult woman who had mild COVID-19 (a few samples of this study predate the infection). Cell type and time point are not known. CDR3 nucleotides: TGCAGTGCTAGAGATAGGACAGGGGGTGGCTACACCTTC. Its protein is CSARDRTGGGYTF.